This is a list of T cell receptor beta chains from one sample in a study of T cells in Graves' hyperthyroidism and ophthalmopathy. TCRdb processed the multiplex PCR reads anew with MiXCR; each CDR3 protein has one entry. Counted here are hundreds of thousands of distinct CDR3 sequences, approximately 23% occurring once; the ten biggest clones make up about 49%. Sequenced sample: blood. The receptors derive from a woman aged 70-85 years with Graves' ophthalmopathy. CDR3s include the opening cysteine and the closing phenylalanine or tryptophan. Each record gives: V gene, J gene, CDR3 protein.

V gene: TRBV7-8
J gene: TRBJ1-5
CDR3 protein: CASNPGTGTYQPQHF

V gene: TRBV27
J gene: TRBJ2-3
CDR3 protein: CVTGLAVTDTQYF

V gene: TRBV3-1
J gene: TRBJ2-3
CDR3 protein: CASSQDSSGTDTQYF

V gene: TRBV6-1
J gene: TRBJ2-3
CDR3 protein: CASSESGGYRTDTQYF

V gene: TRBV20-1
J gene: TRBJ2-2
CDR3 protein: CSARDVYTGELFF

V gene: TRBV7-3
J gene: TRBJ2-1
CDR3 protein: CASSAYQGARSNEQFF

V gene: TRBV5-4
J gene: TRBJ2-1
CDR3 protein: CASRPLAGAHNEQFF

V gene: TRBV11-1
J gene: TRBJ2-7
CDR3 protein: CASSTRVRDEQYF

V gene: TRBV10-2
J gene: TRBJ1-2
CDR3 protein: CASSELAPGGYTF

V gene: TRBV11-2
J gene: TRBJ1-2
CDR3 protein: CASSFLRRDRNHGYTF

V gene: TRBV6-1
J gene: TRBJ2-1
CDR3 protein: CASSSGGSASYNEQFF

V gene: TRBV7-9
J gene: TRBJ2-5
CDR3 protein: CASSLGGGVETQYF

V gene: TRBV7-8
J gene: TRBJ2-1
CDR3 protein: CASSLPLAGSSYNEQFF

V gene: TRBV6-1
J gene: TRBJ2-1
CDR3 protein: CASSQGDLALGEQFF

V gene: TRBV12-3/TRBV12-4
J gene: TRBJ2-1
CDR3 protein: CASSLGGLAGGGQFF

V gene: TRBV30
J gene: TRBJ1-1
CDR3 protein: CAWSRGGWKNTEAFF

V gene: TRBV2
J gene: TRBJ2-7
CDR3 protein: CASSGPGLTTYEQYF

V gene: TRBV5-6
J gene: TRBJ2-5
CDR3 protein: CASSSGPDSIQETQYF

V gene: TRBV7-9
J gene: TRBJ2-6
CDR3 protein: CASSKTGGVGANVLTF

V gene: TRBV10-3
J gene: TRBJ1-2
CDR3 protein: CAISESGGASYGYTF

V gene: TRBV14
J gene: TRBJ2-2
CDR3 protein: CASSQTSGTNTGELFF

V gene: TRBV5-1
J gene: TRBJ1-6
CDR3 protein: CASSPTRGYSPLHF

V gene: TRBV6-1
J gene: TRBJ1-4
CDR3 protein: CASSEYVRGSAKLFF

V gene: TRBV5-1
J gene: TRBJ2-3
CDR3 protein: CASSLFPGGTGTDTQYF

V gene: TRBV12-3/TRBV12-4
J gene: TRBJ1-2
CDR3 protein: CASIEGATPSNYGYTF

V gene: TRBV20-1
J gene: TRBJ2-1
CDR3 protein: CSASVSVLAGTSGYNEQFF

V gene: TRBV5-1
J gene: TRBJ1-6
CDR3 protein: CASSFAVRFSPLHF

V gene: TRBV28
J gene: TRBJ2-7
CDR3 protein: CTSSSTRLGGEQYF

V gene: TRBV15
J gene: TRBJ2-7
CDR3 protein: CATSRGGERSYEQYF

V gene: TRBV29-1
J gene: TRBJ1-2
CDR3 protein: CSAGVNYGYTF

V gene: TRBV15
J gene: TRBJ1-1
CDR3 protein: CATSPRQGASTEAFF

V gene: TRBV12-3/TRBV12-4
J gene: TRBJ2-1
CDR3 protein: CASSWGLAGRWGASNEQFF

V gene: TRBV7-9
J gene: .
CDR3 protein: CASSSSIEQYF

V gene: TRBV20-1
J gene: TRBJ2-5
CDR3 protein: CSASRGRPQETQYF

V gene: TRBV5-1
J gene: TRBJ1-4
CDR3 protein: CASSLDRVDEKLFF

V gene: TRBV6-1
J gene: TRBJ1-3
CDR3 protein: CASSRLSSGNTIYF

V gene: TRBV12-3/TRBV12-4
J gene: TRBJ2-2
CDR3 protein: CASSTSGVNTGELFF

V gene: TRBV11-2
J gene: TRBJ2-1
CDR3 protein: CASSVLGNNEQFF

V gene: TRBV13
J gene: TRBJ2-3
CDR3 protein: CASSLEGASTDTQYF

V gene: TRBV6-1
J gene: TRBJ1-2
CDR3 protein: CASSEAVDTIGYGYTF

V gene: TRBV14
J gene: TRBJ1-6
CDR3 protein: CASSQVQGYSPLHF

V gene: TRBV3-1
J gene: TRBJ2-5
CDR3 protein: CASSQVRGLRETQYF

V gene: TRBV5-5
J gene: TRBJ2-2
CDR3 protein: CASSYPGQGVGGELFF

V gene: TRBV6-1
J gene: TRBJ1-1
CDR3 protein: CASYDRARGEAFF